In its sample, the clone carrying this T cell receptor beta chain was seen a few times. This CDR3 is 13 amino acids long. V lost 2 bases and J lost 9, with 8 bases in between. Germline CDR1 and CDR2: MGHDK and SYGVNS. As to time point: peripheral blood 6 weeks after treatment start. Patients had locally advanced or metastatic urothelial carcinoma. The sample comes from a study of PD-L1 blockade in urothelial cancer. Repertoires were generated with immunoSEQ multiplex PCR, while TCRdb's copy carries only in-frame clones and drops some. The sample records 42,000 or so clones, around 82% being singletons.

The J gene is TRBJ1-6, the V gene TRBV25-1, with D possibly matching TRBD1 (6 bases). The source is a man between 60 and 75 years old with urothelial cancer. The sequencing here drew on PBMCs, taken around atezolizumab (anti-PD-L1) treatment. CDR3 amino acids: CASSEQGSSPLHF. The CDR3 DNA reads TGTGCCAGCAGTGAACAGGGGTCTTCACCCCTCCACTTT.